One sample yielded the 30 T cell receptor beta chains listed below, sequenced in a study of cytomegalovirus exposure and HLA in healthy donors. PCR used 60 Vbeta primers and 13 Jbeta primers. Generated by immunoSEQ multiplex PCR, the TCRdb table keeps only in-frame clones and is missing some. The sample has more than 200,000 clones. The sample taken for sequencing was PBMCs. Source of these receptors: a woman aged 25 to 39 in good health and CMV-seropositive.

The CDR3 here is CASSFPLAGGRYNEQFF. DNA for the CDR3: TGTGCCAGCAGCTTCCCCTTAGCGGGAGGGAGGTACAATGAGCAGTTCTTC. J is TRBJ2-1 and V is TRBV11-2; TRBD2 aligns across 11 bases. CDR1 and CDR2 (germline): SGHAT, FQNNGV. Losses at the gene ends were 3 bases for V and 4 bases for J; bases not matched to a gene: 8. The CDR3 contains 17 residues.

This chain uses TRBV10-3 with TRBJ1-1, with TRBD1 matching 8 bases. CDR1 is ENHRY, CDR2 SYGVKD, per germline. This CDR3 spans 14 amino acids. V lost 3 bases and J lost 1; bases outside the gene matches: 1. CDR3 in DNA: TGTGCCATCAGTGACGGGACAGGGAACACTGAAGCTTTCTTT. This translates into CAISDGTGNTEAFF.

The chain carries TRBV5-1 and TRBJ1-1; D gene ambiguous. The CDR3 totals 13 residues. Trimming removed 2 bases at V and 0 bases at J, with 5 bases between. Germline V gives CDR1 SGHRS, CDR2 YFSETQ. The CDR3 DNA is TGCGCCAGCAGCTTCGACATGAACACTGAAGCTTTCTTT. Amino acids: CASSFDMNTEAFF.

The CDR3 loop reads CASSDRGNTIYF. CDR3 sequence (DNA): TGTGCCAGCAGCGACAGGGGAAACACCATATATTTT. The V call is TRBV11-3, the J call TRBJ1-3; possibly TRBD1 for D (6 bases). V dropped 5 bases and J dropped 4 bases, with 6 bases sitting between them. In germline, CDR1 is SGHNT, CDR2 YENEEA. The CDR3 totals 12 residues.

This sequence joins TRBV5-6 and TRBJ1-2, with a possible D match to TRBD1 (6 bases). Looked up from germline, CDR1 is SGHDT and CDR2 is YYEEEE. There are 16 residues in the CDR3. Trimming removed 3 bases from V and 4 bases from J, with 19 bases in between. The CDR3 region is CASSSLTGFSAYGYTF. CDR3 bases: TGTGCCAGCAGCTCCCTTACAGGGTTCTCGGCCTATGGCTACACCTTC.

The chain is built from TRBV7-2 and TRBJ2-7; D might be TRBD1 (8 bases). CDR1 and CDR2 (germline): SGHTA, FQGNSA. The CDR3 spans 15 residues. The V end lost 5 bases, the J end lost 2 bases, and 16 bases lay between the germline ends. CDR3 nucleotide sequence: TGTGCCAGCAGCGGGGGGGGGACAGGTGCCTACGAGCAGTACTTC. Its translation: CASSGGGTGAYEQYF. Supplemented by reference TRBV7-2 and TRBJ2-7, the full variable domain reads GAGVSQSPSNKVTEKGKDVELRCDPISGHTALYWYRQSLGQGLEFLIYFQGNSAPDKSGLPSDRFSAERTGGSVSTLTIQRTQQEDSAVYLCASSGGGTGAYEQYFGPGTRLTVT.

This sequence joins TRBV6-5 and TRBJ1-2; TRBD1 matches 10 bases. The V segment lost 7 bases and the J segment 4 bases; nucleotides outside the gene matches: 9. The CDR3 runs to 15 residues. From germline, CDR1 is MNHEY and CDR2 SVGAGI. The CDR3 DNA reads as TGTGCCAGCACCGAGGACAGGGGGGCCCTCTATGGCTACACCTTC. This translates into CASTEDRGALYGYTF.

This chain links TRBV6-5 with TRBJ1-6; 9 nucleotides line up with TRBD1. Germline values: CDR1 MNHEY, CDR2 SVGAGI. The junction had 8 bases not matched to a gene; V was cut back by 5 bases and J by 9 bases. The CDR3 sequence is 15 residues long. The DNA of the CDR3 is TGTGCCAGCAGTCCCGGGACAGGGAGAAGTTCACCCCTCCACTTT. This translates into CASSPGTGRSSPLHF.

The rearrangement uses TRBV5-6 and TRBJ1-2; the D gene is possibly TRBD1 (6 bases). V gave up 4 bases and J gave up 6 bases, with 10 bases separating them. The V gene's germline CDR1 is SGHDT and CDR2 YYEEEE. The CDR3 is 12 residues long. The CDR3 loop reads CASSRWTDGYTF. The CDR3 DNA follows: TGTGCCAGCAGCCGATGGACAGATGGCTACACCTTC. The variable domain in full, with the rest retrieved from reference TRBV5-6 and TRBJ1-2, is DAGVTQSPTHLIKTRGQQVTLRCSPKSGHDTVSWYQQALGQGPQFIFQYYEEEERQRGNFPDRFSGHQFPNYSSELNVNALLLGDSALYLCASSRWTDGYTFGSGTRLTVV.

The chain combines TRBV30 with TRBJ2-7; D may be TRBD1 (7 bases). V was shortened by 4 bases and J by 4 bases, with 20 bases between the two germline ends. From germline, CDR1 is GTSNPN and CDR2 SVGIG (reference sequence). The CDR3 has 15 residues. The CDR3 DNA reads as TGTGCCTGGACCAAGGCGGGACAGCTAAGATACGAGCAGTACTTC. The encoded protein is CAWTKAGQLRYEQYF. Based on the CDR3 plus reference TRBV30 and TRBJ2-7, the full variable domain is SQTIHQWPATLVQPVGSPLSLECTVEGTSNPNLYWYRQAAGRGLQLLFYSVGIGQISSEVPQNLSASRPQDRQFILSSKKLLLSDSGFYLCAWTKAGQLRYEQYFGPGTRLTVT.

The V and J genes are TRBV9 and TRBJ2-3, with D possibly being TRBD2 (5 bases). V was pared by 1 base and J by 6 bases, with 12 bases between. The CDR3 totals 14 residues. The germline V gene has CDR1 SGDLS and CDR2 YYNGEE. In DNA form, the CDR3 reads TGTGCCAGCAGCGTATCGGGGTTTACGGATACGCAGTATTTT. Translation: CASSVSGFTDTQYF.

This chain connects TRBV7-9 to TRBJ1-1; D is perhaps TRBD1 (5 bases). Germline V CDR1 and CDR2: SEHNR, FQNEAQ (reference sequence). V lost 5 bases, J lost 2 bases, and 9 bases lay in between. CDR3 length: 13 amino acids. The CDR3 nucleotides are TGTGCCAGCAGCCCGGGACTTAACACTGAAGCTTTCTTT. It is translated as CASSPGLNTEAFF.

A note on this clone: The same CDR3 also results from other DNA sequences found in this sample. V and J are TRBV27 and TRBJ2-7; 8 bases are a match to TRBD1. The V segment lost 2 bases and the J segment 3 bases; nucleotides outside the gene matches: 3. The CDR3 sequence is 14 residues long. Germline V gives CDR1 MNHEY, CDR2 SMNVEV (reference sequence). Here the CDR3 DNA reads TGTGCCAGCAGTTTAGGACAGGGATACTACGAGCAGTACTTC. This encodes CASSLGQGYYEQYF.

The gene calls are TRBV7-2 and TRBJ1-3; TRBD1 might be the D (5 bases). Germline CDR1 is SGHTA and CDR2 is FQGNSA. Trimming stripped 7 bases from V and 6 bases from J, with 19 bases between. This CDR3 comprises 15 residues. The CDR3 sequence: CASTRHPAGKNTIYF. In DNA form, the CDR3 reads TGTGCCAGCACCCGACACCCGGCAGGGAAAAACACCATATATTTT.

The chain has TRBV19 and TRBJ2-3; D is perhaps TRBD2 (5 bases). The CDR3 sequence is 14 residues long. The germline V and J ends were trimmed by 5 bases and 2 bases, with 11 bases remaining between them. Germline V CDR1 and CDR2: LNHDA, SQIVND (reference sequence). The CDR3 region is CASSSGGATDTQYF. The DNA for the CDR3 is TGTGCCAGTAGTTCCGGAGGTGCCACAGATACGCAGTATTTT.

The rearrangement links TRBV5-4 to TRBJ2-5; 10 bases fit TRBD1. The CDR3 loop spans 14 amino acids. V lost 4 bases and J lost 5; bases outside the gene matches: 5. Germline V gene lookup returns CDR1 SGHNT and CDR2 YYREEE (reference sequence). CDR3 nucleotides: TGTGCCAGCAGCCGCGGACAGGGGGTGGAGACCCAGTACTTC. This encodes CASSRGQGVETQYF.

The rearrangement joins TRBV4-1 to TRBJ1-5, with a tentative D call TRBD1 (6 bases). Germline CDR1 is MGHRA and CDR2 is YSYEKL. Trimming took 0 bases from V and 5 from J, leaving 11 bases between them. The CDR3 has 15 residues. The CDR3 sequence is CASSQDGGGDQPQHF. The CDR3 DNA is TGCGCCAGCAGCCAAGATGGGGGCGGTGATCAGCCCCAGCATTTT.

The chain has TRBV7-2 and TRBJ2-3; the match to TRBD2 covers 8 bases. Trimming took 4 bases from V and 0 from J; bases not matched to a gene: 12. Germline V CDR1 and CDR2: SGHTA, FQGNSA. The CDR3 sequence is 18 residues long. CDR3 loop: CASSSVGGTSLSTDTQYF. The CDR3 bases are TGTGCCAGCAGCTCGGTGGGCGGGACTAGTCTTAGCACAGATACGCAGTATTTT.

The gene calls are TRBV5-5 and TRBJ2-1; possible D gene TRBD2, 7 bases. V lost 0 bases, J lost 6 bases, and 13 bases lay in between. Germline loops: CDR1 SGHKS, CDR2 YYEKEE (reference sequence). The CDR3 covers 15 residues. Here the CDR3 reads CASSLDREGSNEQFF. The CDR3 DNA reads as TGTGCCAGCAGCTTGGACAGGGAGGGGTCCAATGAGCAGTTCTTC.

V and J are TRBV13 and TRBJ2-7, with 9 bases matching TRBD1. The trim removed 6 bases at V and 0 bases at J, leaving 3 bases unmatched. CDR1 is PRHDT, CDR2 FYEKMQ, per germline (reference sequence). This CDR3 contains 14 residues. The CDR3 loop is CASSGQGYSYEQYF. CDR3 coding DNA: TGTGCCAGCAGTGGACAGGGGTACTCCTACGAGCAGTACTTC.

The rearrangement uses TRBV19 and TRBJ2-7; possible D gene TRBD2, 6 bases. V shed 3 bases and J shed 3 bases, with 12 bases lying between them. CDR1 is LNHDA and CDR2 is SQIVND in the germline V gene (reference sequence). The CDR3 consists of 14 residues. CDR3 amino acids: CASSIRGSDYEQYF. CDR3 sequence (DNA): TGTGCCAGTAGTATCCGGGGGAGCGACTACGAGCAGTACTTC. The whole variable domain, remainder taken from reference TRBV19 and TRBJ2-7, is DGGITQSPKYLFRKEGQNVTLSCEQNLNHDAMYWYRQDPGQGLRLIYYSQIVNDFQKGDIAEGYSVSREKKESFPLTVTSAQKNPTAFYLCASSIRGSDYEQYFGPGTRLTVT.

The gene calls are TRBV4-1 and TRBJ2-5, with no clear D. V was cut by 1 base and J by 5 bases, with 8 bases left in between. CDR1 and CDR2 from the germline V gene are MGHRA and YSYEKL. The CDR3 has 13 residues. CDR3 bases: TGCGCCAGCAGCCAAGGGCTAGACGAGACCCAGTACTTC. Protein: CASSQGLDETQYF.

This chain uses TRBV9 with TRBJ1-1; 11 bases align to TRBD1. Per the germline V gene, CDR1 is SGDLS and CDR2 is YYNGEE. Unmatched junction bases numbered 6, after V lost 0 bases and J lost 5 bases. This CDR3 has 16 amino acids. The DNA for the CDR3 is TGTGCCAGCAGCGTAGGGACAGGGGGCGTGGGGACTGAAGCTTTCTTT. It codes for CASSVGTGGVGTEAFF.

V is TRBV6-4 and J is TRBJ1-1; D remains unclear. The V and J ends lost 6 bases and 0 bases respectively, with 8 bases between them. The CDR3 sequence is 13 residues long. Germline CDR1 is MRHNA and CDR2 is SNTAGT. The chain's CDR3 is CASRHTLNTEAFF. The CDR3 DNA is TGTGCCAGCAGGCACACACTGAACACTGAAGCTTTCTTT.

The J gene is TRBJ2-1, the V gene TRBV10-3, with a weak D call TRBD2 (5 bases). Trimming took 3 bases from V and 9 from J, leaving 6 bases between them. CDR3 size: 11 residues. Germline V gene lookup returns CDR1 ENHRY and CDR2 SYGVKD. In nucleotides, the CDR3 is TGTGCCATCAGTGAAGGAGGTGAGCAGTTCTTC. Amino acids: CAISEGGEQFF.

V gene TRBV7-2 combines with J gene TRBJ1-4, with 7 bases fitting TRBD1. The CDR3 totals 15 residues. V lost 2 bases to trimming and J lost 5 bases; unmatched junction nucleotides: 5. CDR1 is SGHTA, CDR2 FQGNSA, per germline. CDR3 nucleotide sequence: TGTGCCAGCAGCTTATTCGGGACAGAGAATGAAAAACTGTTTTTT. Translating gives CASSLFGTENEKLFF. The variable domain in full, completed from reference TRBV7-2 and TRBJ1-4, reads GAGVSQSPSNKVTEKGKDVELRCDPISGHTALYWYRQSLGQGLEFLIYFQGNSAPDKSGLPSDRFSAERTGGSVSTLTIQRTQQEDSAVYLCASSLFGTENEKLFFGSGTQLSVL.

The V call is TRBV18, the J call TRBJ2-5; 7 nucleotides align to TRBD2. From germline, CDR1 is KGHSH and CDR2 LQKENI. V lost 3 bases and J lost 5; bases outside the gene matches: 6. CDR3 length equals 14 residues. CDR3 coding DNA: TGTGCCAGCTCACCCACCCGGGGAGGGGAGACCCAGTACTTC. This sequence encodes CASSPTRGGETQYF.

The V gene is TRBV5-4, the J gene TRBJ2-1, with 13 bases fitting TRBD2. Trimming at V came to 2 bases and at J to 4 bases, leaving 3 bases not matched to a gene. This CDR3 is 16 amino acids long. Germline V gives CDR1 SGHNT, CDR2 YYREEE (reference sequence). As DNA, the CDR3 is TGTGCCAGCAGCTTTGCGGGACTAGCGGGGTACAATGAGCAGTTCTTC. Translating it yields CASSFAGLAGYNEQFF.

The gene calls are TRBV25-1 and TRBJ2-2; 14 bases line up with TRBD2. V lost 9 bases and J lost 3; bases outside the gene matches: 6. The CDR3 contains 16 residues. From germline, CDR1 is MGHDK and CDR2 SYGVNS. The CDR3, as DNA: TGTGCCAGTAACCCGGGACTAGCGGGAGACACCGGGGAGCTGTTTTTT. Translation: CASNPGLAGDTGELFF.

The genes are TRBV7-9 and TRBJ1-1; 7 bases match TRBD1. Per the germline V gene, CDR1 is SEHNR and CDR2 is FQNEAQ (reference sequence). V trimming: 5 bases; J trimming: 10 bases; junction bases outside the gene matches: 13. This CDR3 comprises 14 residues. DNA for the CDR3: TGTGCCAGCAGCCAGGGCCGGGACAGCCAGAGAGCTTTCTTT. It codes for CASSQGRDSQRAFF. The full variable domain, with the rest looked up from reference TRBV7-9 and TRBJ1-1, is DTGVSQNPRHKITKRGQNVTFRCDPISEHNRLYWYRQTLGQGPEFLTYFQNEAQLEKSRLLSDRFSAERPKGSFSTLEIQRTEQGDSAMYLCASSQGRDSQRAFFGQGTRLTVV.